Listed below are T cell receptor beta chains from one sample, sequenced in a study of cytomegalovirus exposure and HLA in healthy donors. Data came from immunoSEQ multiplex PCR; TCRdb stores just in-frame clones and leaves some out. The sample shows 130,000 to 150,000 clones, roughly 90% of them seen only once. Sequenced: PBMCs. All receptors come from a man younger than 30 in good health and CMV-seronegative. The CDR3 runs from the conserved cysteine through the conserved F or W. D genes are given only for firm matches. Rows may omit the clone size; those that give it use once, few, many or a size class.

CDR3nt	CDR3aa	d_gene	abundance	j_gene	v_gene
TGTGCCAGCAGTCCGGGACTAGCGAGCTACAATGAGCAGTTCTTC	CASSPGLASYNEQFF	TRBD2	once	TRBJ2-1	TRBV28
TGTGCCAGTAGTATAGCGTCGGGGATGAACACTGAAGCTTTCTTT	CASSIASGMNTEAFF	NA	NA	TRBJ1-1	TRBV19
TGTGCCAGCTCACCAAGGGGACAGGGGGCGACCACAGATACGCAGTATTTT	CASSPRGQGATTDTQYF	TRBD1	few	TRBJ2-3	TRBV18
TGTGCCAGCAGTGAATTCGGACTAGGTACCGGGGAGCTGTTTTTT	CASSEFGLGTGELFF	TRBD2	once	TRBJ2-2	TRBV2
TGCGCCAGCAGTGAGGACAGGGGGGGAACTGAAGCTTTCTTT	CASSEDRGGTEAFF	TRBD1	NA	TRBJ1-1	TRBV10-2
TGTGCCAGCAGTTTGGACAGAGATAATTCACCCCTCCACTTT	CASSLDRDNSPLHF	NA	few	TRBJ1-6	TRBV27
TGTGCCAGCGAAAGCACTAATGTTGAGACCCAGTACTTC	CASESTNVETQYF	NA	NA	TRBJ2-5	TRBV5-6
TGTGCCAGCAGTTTTGGGGGACAGGGTCCATTTGGCTACACCTTC	CASSFGGQGPFGYTF	TRBD1	NA	TRBJ1-2	TRBV27
TGTGCCAGCTCACTCGACAGGGTTCAGCCCCAGCATTTT	CASSLDRVQPQHF	TRBD1	NA	TRBJ1-5	TRBV18
TGTGCCAGTAGTATTTCTTCAGGGCCATCGCCCCAGCATTTT	CASSISSGPSPQHF	NA	NA	TRBJ1-5	TRBV19
TGTGCCAGCAATGACTTGACTAAGAAGCAGTTCTTC	CASNDLTKKQFF	NA	NA	TRBJ2-1	TRBV27
TGTGCCAGCAGCTCCTGGACAGGGAACGAGCAGTACTTC	CASSSWTGNEQYF	TRBD1	NA	TRBJ2-7	TRBV7-7
TGTGCCAGCAGCTTGGGACTAGCGGGAGGGAGGACCGGGGAGCTGTTTTTT	CASSLGLAGGRTGELFF	TRBD2	NA	TRBJ2-2	TRBV5-4
TGTGCCAGCGCCCGGCCGGACTCGAACACCGGGGAGCTGTTTTTT	CASARPDSNTGELFF	NA	NA	TRBJ2-2	TRBV9
TGCGCCAGCAGCCAGGGACTAGCGGGGTTATCCTCCGGGGAGCTGTTTTTT	CASSQGLAGLSSGELFF	TRBD2	NA	TRBJ2-2	TRBV5-1
TGTGCCAGTAGTAATTGGCGGGGAACCACAGATACGCAGTATTTT	CASSNWRGTTDTQYF	NA	NA	TRBJ2-3	TRBV19
TGTGCCAGCAGCCCCGGACAGAACGCCTATAATTCACCCCTCCACTTT	CASSPGQNAYNSPLHF	NA	NA	TRBJ1-6	TRBV7-9
TGTGCCAGCAGTGCGACAGGGAAGGCCGGAAACACCATATATTTT	CASSATGKAGNTIYF	TRBD1	NA	TRBJ1-3	TRBV25-1
TGTGCCAGCAGTCCCCAGGGCAGGGTCTATGAGCAGTTCTTC	CASSPQGRVYEQFF	NA	NA	TRBJ2-1	TRBV6-5
TGTGCCAGCAGCCGGGACATCTCCTCCTATGGCTACACCTTC	CASSRDISSYGYTF	NA	NA	TRBJ1-2	TRBV11-2
TGTGCCAGCAGTCCCGGGAGTCTCTCCTACAATGAGCAGTTCTTC	CASSPGSLSYNEQFF	NA	few	TRBJ2-1	TRBV6-6
TGTGCCAGCAGCCCGACGGTAGCGGGGCTTTACGAGCAGTACTTC	CASSPTVAGLYEQYF	TRBD2	once	TRBJ2-7	TRBV9
TGTGCCATCAGTGAGTCGAATCTAGCGGGGTTTCGTGAGACCCAGTACTTC	CAISESNLAGFRETQYF	TRBD2	NA	TRBJ2-5	TRBV10-3
TGTGCCAGCAGCGTACCTGTTGCCGGGGAGCTGTTTTTT	CASSVPVAGELFF	NA	NA	TRBJ2-2	TRBV9
TGTGCCAGCAGTTCCCCGCACAGGAACACTGAAGCTTTCTTT	CASSSPHRNTEAFF	NA	NA	TRBJ1-1	TRBV6-5
TGTGCCAGCAGCTTAGGTTTGGGACTGCCACGCTCTGGGGCCAACGTCCTGACTTTC	CASSLGLGLPRSGANVLTF	NA	NA	TRBJ2-6	TRBV7-2
TGCAGTGCTAGAGCGACCGGGGAGCTGTTTTTT	CSARATGELFF	NA	NA	TRBJ2-2	TRBV20-1
TGCGCCAGCAGCCCTGGGACTAGCGGGCAAGAGACCCAGTACTTC	CASSPGTSGQETQYF	TRBD2	NA	TRBJ2-5	TRBV5-1
TGTGCCAGCAGCGCTTGGACTAGCACAGATACGCAGTATTTT	CASSAWTSTDTQYF	NA	NA	TRBJ2-3	TRBV9
TGTGCCAGCAGCCGAGGACTAGCTGCAGATACGCAGTATTTT	CASSRGLAADTQYF	TRBD2	NA	TRBJ2-3	TRBV7-2
TGTGCCAGCAGTGAAGCGCGACAGGGCCACTTATGGTATGGCTACACCTTC	CASSEARQGHLWYGYTF	TRBD1	NA	TRBJ1-2	TRBV2
TGTGCCAGCAGCTCGGGACTAGCGGGATGGGAGAATGAGCAGTTCTTC	CASSSGLAGWENEQFF	TRBD2	NA	TRBJ2-1	TRBV13
TGTGCCTGCCGCTCGGGCGGGGCGTCCTACAATGAGCAGTTCTTC	CACRSGGASYNEQFF	NA	NA	TRBJ2-1	TRBV30
TGTGCCAGCAGCGTTACCGACAGGGATAACTATGGCTACACCTTC	CASSVTDRDNYGYTF	TRBD1	NA	TRBJ1-2	TRBV9
TGTGCCACCGAACAGGGGGCGGGAGGCTACACCTTC	CATEQGAGGYTF	TRBD1	NA	TRBJ1-2	TRBV19
TGTGCCAGCAGCCCCCGGGACAGGGGGCCGAATGGCTACACCTTC	CASSPRDRGPNGYTF	TRBD1	NA	TRBJ1-2	TRBV7-2
TGTGCCAGCAGCGTAGATGTGGGGGGCTATGGCTACACCTTC	CASSVDVGGYGYTF	NA	NA	TRBJ1-2	TRBV9
TGTGCCAGCAGCCCCGCCGCGGGGGTTGGGGAGCTGTTTTTT	CASSPAAGVGELFF	TRBD2	NA	TRBJ2-2	TRBV9
TGCGCCAGCAGCCAAGAAGGGCCCGCGGTTCGGGGAGATACGCAGTATTTT	CASSQEGPAVRGDTQYF	NA	NA	TRBJ2-3	TRBV4-1
TGTGCCAGCAGCTTGGCCGGCGGGGGGCTCCCCTACGAGCAGTACTTC	CASSLAGGGLPYEQYF	TRBD2	NA	TRBJ2-7	TRBV5-4
TGCGCCAGCAGCTTGGCTAGCGGCATCTACAATGAGCAGTTCTTC	CASSLASGIYNEQFF	TRBD2	NA	TRBJ2-1	TRBV5-1
TGTGCCAGCAGCTTTTTCGGGTCTCGGGATACTGAAGCTTTCTTT	CASSFFGSRDTEAFF	NA	NA	TRBJ1-1	TRBV5-4
TGCGCCAGCAGCGCGGGGACAGCAAAACCCCAGCATTTT	CASSAGTAKPQHF	TRBD1	NA	TRBJ1-5	TRBV10-2
TGCGCCAGCAGCCCCCGGACAGGGGCGACTGAAGCTTTCTTT	CASSPRTGATEAFF	TRBD1	NA	TRBJ1-1	TRBV5-1
TGTGCCAGCAGGCGGGACAGGGGGAGCAATCAGCCCCAGCATTTT	CASRRDRGSNQPQHF	TRBD1	NA	TRBJ1-5	TRBV6-5
TGTGCCTGGAGTGTACTCACTGAAGCTTTCTTT	CAWSVLTEAFF	NA	once	TRBJ1-1	TRBV30
TGCGCCAGCAGCCAAGATAATCCAGGAGGCGAAAAACTGTTTTTT	CASSQDNPGGEKLFF	NA	NA	TRBJ1-4	TRBV4-3
TGTGCCAGCAGCAGACTAGCGGGGTTTGAGCAGTTCTTC	CASSRLAGFEQFF	TRBD2	NA	TRBJ2-1	TRBV6-1
TGTGCCAGCAGCTTAGGGCCAGCGGGAGTTACCGGGGAGCTGTTTTTT	CASSLGPAGVTGELFF	TRBD2	NA	TRBJ2-2	TRBV7-2
TGTGCCAGCAGCTTTCGGGGGGGTCAAGAGACCCAGTACTTC	CASSFRGGQETQYF	TRBD2	NA	TRBJ2-5	TRBV5-4
TGTGCCAGCAGCCCTGAGGGACTAGCGGGTACTAATGAGCAGTTCTTC	CASSPEGLAGTNEQFF	TRBD2	NA	TRBJ2-1	TRBV9
TGTGCCATCAGTGAAGAGGGCTCGTGGGGCTACACCTTC	CAISEEGSWGYTF	NA	once	TRBJ1-2	TRBV10-3
TGTGCCAGCAGCCAAGTGACTAGCGGGAGAGGACCAGATACGCAGTATTTT	CASSQVTSGRGPDTQYF	TRBD2	NA	TRBJ2-3	TRBV14
TGTGCCAGCAGCCGGCGGACAGGGGGGGAAGAAAAACTGTTTTTT	CASSRRTGGEEKLFF	TRBD1	NA	TRBJ1-4	TRBV7-6
TGCGCCAGCAGCAGGCCGGGACAGGGGGCCTACGAGCAGTACTTC	CASSRPGQGAYEQYF	TRBD1	NA	TRBJ2-7	TRBV5-1
TGTGCCAGCAGCCCCCGATCAGGAGAGACCCAGTACTTC	CASSPRSGETQYF	NA	once	TRBJ2-5	TRBV12-1